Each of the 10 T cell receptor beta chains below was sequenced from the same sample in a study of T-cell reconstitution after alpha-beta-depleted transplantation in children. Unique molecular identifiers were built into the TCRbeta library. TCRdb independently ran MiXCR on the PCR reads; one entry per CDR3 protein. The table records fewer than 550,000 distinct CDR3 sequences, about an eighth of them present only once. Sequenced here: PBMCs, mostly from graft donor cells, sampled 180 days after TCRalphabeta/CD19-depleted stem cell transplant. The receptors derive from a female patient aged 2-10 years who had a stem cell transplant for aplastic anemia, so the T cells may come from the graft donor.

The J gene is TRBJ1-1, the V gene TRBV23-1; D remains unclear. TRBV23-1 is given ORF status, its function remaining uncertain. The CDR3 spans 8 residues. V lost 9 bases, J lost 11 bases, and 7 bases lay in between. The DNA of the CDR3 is TGCGCCAGTCGCTGTGCTTTCTTT. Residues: CASRCAFF.

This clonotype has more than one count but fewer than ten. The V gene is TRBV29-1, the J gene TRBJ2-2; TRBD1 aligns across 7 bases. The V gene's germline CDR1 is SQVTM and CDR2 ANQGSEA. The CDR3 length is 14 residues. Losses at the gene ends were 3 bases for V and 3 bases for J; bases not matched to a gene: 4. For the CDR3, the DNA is TGCAGCGTTGACCCTCAGGGGGACACCGGGGAGCTGTTTTTT. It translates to CSVDPQGDTGELFF.

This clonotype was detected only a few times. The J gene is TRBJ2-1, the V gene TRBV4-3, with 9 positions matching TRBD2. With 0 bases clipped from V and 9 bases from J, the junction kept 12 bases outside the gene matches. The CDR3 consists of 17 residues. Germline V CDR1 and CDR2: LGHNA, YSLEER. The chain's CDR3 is CASSQDEASGIFAEQFF. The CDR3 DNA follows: TGCGCCAGCAGCCAAGATGAGGCTAGCGGGATCTTTGCTGAGCAGTTCTTC.

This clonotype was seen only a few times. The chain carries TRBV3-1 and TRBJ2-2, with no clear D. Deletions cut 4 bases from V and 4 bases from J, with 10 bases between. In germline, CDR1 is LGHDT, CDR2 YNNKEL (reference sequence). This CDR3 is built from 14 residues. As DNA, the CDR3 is TGTGCCAGCAGCCTCAAACGAGTCACCGGGGAGCTGTTTTTT. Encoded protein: CASSLKRVTGELFF.

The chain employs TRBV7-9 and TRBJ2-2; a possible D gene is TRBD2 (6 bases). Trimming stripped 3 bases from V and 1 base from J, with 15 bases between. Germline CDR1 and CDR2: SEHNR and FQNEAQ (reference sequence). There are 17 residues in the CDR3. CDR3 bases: TGTGCCAGCAGCTTCACGCCGGGACTGCAGAACACCGGGGAGCTGTTTTTT. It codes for CASSFTPGLQNTGELFF.

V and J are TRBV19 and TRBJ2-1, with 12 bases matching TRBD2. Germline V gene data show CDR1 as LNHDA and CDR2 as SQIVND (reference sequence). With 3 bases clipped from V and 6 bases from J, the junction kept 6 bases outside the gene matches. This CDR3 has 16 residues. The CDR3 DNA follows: TGTGCCAGTAGTATCCCCGGACTAGCGGGGACCAATGAGCAGTTCTTC. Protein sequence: CASSIPGLAGTNEQFF.

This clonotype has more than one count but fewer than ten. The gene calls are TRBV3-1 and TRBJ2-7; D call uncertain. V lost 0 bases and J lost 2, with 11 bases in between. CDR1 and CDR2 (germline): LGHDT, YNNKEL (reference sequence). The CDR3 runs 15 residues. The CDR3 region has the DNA TGTGCCAGCAGCCAAGATGTAGGGTTTACCTACGAGCAGTACTTC. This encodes CASSQDVGFTYEQYF.

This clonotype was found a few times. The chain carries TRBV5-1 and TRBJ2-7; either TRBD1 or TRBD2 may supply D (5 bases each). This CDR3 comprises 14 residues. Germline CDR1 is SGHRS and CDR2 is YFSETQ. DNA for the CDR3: TGCACCGGAAGGAGGCAGGGTGCCTCCTACGAGCAGTACGTC. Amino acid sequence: CTGRRQGASYEQYV.

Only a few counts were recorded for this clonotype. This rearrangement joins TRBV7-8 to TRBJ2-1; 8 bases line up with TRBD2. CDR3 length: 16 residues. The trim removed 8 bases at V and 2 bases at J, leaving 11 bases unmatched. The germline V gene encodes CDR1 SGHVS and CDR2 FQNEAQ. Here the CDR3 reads CASREGIYGPYNEQFF. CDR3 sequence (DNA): TGTGCCAGCCGGGAGGGAATTTACGGACCCTACAATGAGCAGTTCTTC.

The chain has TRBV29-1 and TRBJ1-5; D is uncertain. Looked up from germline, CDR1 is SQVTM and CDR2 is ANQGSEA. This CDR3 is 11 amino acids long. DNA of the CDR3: TGCAGTGGTTTGGGGATCCAGGCCCAGCATTTT. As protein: CSGLGIQAQHF. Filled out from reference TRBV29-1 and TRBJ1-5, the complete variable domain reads SAVISQKPSRDICQRGTSLTIQCQVDSQVTMMFWYRQQPGQSLTLIATANQGSEATYESGFVIDKFPISRPNLTFSTLTVSNMSPEDSSIYLCSGLGIQAQHFGDGTRLSIL.